The 28 T cell receptor beta chains listed next were all sequenced from one sample in a study of blood T cell repertoires in COVID-19. Clones were sequenced by immunoSEQ multiplex PCR, and TCRdb holds only the in-frame ones, with some missing. The sample lists roughly 200,000 clones, about four fifths occurring once. The source material was peripheral blood. These TCRs come from a woman in her fifties or sixties with COVID-19, enrolled during active disease.

This chain links TRBV10-3 with TRBJ2-5; D is possibly TRBD1 (5 bases). CDR1 and CDR2 (germline): ENHRY, SYGVKD. V was shortened by 0 bases and J by 5 bases, with 13 bases between the two germline ends. The CDR3 sequence is 15 residues long. The CDR3 bases are TGTGCCATCAGTGAGTCAAAAGGGGCTTGGGAGACCCAGTACTTC. Amino acids: CAISESKGAWETQYF.

The chain is built from TRBV19 and TRBJ2-2; D possibly corresponds to TRBD1 (6 bases). Germline assignment: CDR1 LNHDA and CDR2 SQIVND (reference sequence). Trimming removed 10 bases from V and 2 bases from J, with 20 bases in between. The CDR3 is 16 residues long. The CDR3 protein is CATRGGPRTNTGELFF. The CDR3 nucleotides read TGTGCCACCCGAGGGGGTCCCAGGACCAACACCGGGGAGCTGTTTTTT.

This rearrangement joins TRBV5-4 to TRBJ2-7; 8 nucleotides line up with TRBD1. In germline, CDR1 is SGHNT, CDR2 YYREEE (reference sequence). The CDR3 has 15 residues. The V and J ends lost 2 bases and 6 bases, in that order; junction bases with no gene match: 10. This CDR3 is CASSLRTGLGVEQYF. CDR3 nucleotide sequence: TGTGCCAGCAGCTTACGGACAGGGCTAGGGGTCGAGCAGTACTTC.

The chain employs TRBV6-5 and TRBJ1-5; 7 bases fit TRBD1. The CDR3 is made up of 14 amino acids. Germline V lookup: CDR1 MNHEY, CDR2 SVGAGI. With V trimmed by 6 bases and J by 4 bases, 6 bases remained unmatched. CDR3 amino acids: CASRGTALNQPQHF. CDR3 in DNA: TGTGCCAGCAGAGGGACAGCATTAAATCAGCCCCAGCATTTT.

The chain recombines TRBV14 with TRBJ2-3, with a weak D call TRBD2 (6 bases). Per the germline V gene, CDR1 is SGHDN and CDR2 is FVKESK. The CDR3 consists of 15 residues. V lost 0 bases to trimming and J lost 5 bases, with 12 bases between them. The CDR3 protein is CASSQDRGSQDTQYF. CDR3 sequence (DNA): TGTGCCAGCAGCCAAGATCGGGGGAGCCAAGATACGCAGTATTTT.

The CDR3 DNA follows: TGTGCCAGCAGCAAGTCCTACAGGGGACGGAACTATGGCTACACCTTC. It is translated as CASSKSYRGRNYGYTF. V and J are TRBV28 and TRBJ1-2, with 7 bases lining up with TRBD1. The ends lost 6 bases at V and 2 bases at J; junction bases unmatched: 12. The CDR3 runs 16 residues. CDR1 and CDR2 (germline): MDHEN, SYDVKM.

The chain joins TRBV5-1 to TRBJ1-2; 7 bases fit TRBD1. The length of the CDR3 is 16 residues. The V segment lost 4 bases and the J segment 3 bases; nucleotides outside the gene matches: 12. Germline CDR1 and CDR2: SGHRS and YFSETQ. This CDR3 reads CASSPNALGTDYGYTF. In DNA, the CDR3 is TGCGCCAGCAGCCCCAATGCTCTCGGGACAGACTATGGCTACACCTTC.

The chain uses TRBV7-2 and TRBJ2-3; D is unclear. The germline V gene encodes CDR1 SGHTA and CDR2 FQGNSA. The CDR3 has 13 residues. Deletions cut 3 bases from V and 1 base from J, with 5 bases between. The CDR3 reads CASSFPGTDTQYF. CDR3 bases: TGTGCCAGCAGCTTTCCCGGCACAGATACGCAGTATTTT.

The chain is built from TRBV6-5 and TRBJ2-2; maybe TRBD2 (6 bases). Trimming left V 3 bases short and J 1 base short, with 6 bases between. The CDR3 extends over 14 amino acids. Germline CDR1 MNHEY, CDR2 SVGAGI. Written as DNA, the CDR3 is TGTGCCAGCAGTTATAGCGGGAACACCGGGGAGCTGTTTTTT. Its protein product is CASSYSGNTGELFF.

A word on this clone: The junction does not match germline at one end; this may be a read error. The chain couples TRBV7-7 to TRBJ2-5; TRBD1 agrees at 8 bases. Germline lookup yields CDR1 SSHAT and CDR2 FNYEAQ (reference sequence). The CDR3 runs 14 residues. The CDR3 here is CASSTDRGGETQYF. CDR3 DNA sequence: TGTGCTAGCAGCACCGACAGGGGAGGAGAGACCCAGTACTTC.

This chain links TRBV6-2 or TRBV6-3 with TRBJ2-3, with TRBD2 matching 10 bases. V lost 2 bases to trimming and J lost 2 bases; unmatched junction nucleotides: 7. This CDR3 has 17 amino acids. CDR1 is MNHEY, CDR2 SVGEGT, per germline. The CDR3 reads CASSYAVAGGLTDTQYF. Here the CDR3 DNA reads TGTGCCAGCAGTTACGCTGTAGCGGGAGGCCTCACAGATACGCAGTATTTT.

DNA of the CDR3: TGTGCCAGCTCACCACAAAGATCAGCGGGAGTCCAGGAGACCCAGTACTTC. Encoded protein: CASSPQRSAGVQETQYF. This chain joins TRBV18 and TRBJ2-5, with TRBD2 matching over 8 bases. The J segment lost 5 bases and the V segment lost 1 base, leaving 12 bases of the junction unmatched. The CDR3 runs 17 residues. Germline CDR1 reads KGHSH; CDR2 reads LQKENI.

The chain couples TRBV28 to TRBJ1-1; D gene uncertain. V lost 3 bases to trimming and J lost 1 base, with 9 bases between them. This CDR3 is 14 amino acids long. Germline V gives CDR1 MDHEN, CDR2 SYDVKM. The CDR3 protein is CASSFLSRNTEAFF. DNA of the CDR3: TGTGCCAGCAGTTTCCTGTCGCGGAACACTGAAGCTTTCTTT.

The rearrangement joins TRBV28 to TRBJ1-5; D possibly corresponds to TRBD1 (5 bases). The germline CDR1 and CDR2 sequences are MDHEN and SYDVKM. Trimming stripped 7 bases from V and 5 bases from J, with 15 bases between. The CDR3 has 14 residues. CDR3 protein: CASTQTAPYQPQHF. CDR3 in DNA: TGTGCCAGCACCCAGACAGCACCATATCAGCCCCAGCATTTT.

V gene TRBV5-5 combines with J gene TRBJ2-3; 7 bases are shared with TRBD1. CDR3 length equals 13 residues. Unmatched junction bases numbered 3, after V lost 5 bases and J lost 3 bases. Germline V gives CDR1 SGHKS, CDR2 YYEKEE (reference sequence). The CDR3 DNA follows: TGTGCCAGCAGGTCACAGGGGACAGATACGCAGTATTTT. It encodes CASRSQGTDTQYF. Filled out from reference TRBV5-5 and TRBJ2-3, the complete variable domain reads DAGVTQSPTHLIKTRGQQVTLRCSPISGHKSVSWYQQVLGQGPQFIFQYYEKEERGRGNFPDRFSARQFPNYSSELNVNALLLGDSALYLCASRSQGTDTQYFGPGTRLTVL.

The chain uses TRBV19 and TRBJ1-5, with TRBD1 as a possible D gene (5 bases). The ends were cut back, 5 bases at V and 3 bases at J, with 20 bases in the middle. Per the germline V gene, CDR1 is LNHDA and CDR2 is SQIVND (reference sequence). This CDR3 is 17 amino acids long. DNA of the CDR3: TGTGCCAGTAGTGTCCGGGACCTCGGGAGGGCCAATCAGCCCCAGCATTTT. It translates to CASSVRDLGRANQPQHF.

This sequence joins TRBV19 and TRBJ2-2; tentative D call: TRBD2 (6 bases). The CDR3 runs 15 residues. CDR1 and CDR2 (germline): LNHDA, SQIVND (reference sequence). The V end lost 10 bases, the J end lost 4 bases, and 19 bases lay between the germline ends. CDR3 amino acids: CATHTDPGVTGELFF. In DNA, the CDR3 is TGTGCCACTCACACGGACCCGGGGGTCACCGGGGAGCTGTTTTTT.

This chain uses TRBV29-1 with TRBJ1-1; D possibly corresponds to TRBD1 (6 bases). The ends were cut back, 6 bases at V and 0 bases at J, with 8 bases in the middle. The CDR3 is made up of 12 amino acids. Germline V gene sequence: CDR1 SQVTM, CDR2 ANQGSEA. Written as DNA, the CDR3 is TGCAGCGTCGGACAGCTGAACACTGAAGCTTTCTTT. It is translated as CSVGQLNTEAFF.

This sequence joins TRBV15 and TRBJ2-1, with 7 bases aligning to TRBD2. Germline V lookup: CDR1 LNHNV, CDR2 YYDKDF (reference sequence). Trimming removed 5 bases from V and 4 bases from J; junction bases left unmatched: 14. The CDR3 consists of 17 residues. The DNA of the CDR3 is TGTGCCACCAGCGCGGGTGACGCGGGAGTATCATACAATGAGCAGTTCTTC. This translates into CATSAGDAGVSYNEQFF. Using reference TRBV15 and TRBJ2-1 for the parts outside the CDR3, the full variable domain is DAMVIQNPRYQVTQFGKPVTLSCSQTLNHNVMYWYQQKSSQAPKLLFHYYDKDFNNEADTPDNFQSRRPNTSFCFLDIRSPGLGDTAMYLCATSAGDAGVSYNEQFFGPGTRLTVL.

This chain connects TRBV27 to TRBJ1-2; TRBD1 aligns across 10 bases. Germline V gene data show CDR1 as MNHEY and CDR2 as SMNVEV (reference sequence). V was pared by 6 bases and J by 2 bases, with 9 bases of the junction left unmatched. The CDR3 loop spans 16 amino acids. The CDR3 DNA sequence: TGTGCCAGCAGCCCGGGACAGGGGTACCTCAACTATGGCTACACCTTC. Translated, it gives CASSPGQGYLNYGYTF.

The chain links TRBV30 to TRBJ1-3; the D gene is possibly TRBD1 (6 bases). CDR1 and CDR2 (germline): GTSNPN, SVGIG (reference sequence). V was trimmed by 4 bases and J by 3 bases, leaving 16 bases between them. There are 15 residues in the CDR3. CDR3 protein: CAWTLFRTDGNTIYF. The CDR3 bases are TGTGCCTGGACCCTATTCAGGACAGATGGAAACACCATATATTTT.

The chain joins TRBV15 to TRBJ2-3; D is undetermined. Trimming took 0 bases from V and 6 from J, leaving 10 bases between them. Germline values: CDR1 LNHNV, CDR2 YYDKDF (reference sequence). The CDR3 length is 14 residues. CDR3 nucleotide sequence: TGTGCCACCAGCAGAGATAGAGAGGTGGATACGCAGTATTTT. It translates to CATSRDREVDTQYF.

The genes are TRBV28 and TRBJ2-6, with a weak D call TRBD1 (5 bases). With 6 bases removed from V and 0 bases from J, the gap between germline ends came to 18 bases. The CDR3 is 18 residues long. Germline V gene lookup returns CDR1 MDHEN and CDR2 SYDVKM. In nucleotides, the CDR3 is TGTGCCAGCAGCCTTAGTGGGGCCCTAAGCTCTGGGGCCAACGTCCTGACTTTC. It translates to CASSLSGALSSGANVLTF.

V gene TRBV6-1 combines with J gene TRBJ1-4, with a tentative D call TRBD1 (5 bases). Germline V gives CDR1 MNHNS, CDR2 SASEGT. The length of the CDR3 is 13 residues. Trimming cost V 1 base and J 8 bases, with 8 bases left between them. The CDR3 spells CASSEGGREKLFF. Written as DNA, the CDR3 is TGTGCCAGCAGTGAAGGGGGCAGAGAAAAACTGTTTTTT.

The rearrangement joins TRBV28 to TRBJ1-2, with D possibly being TRBD1 (5 bases). CDR1 is MDHEN and CDR2 is SYDVKM in the germline V gene. The CDR3 is made up of 14 amino acids. Trimming cost V 6 bases and J 7 bases, with 18 bases left between them. In DNA, the CDR3 is TGTGCCAGCAGCGTCCCAGGTCAGGGCAGTGGCTACACCTTC. Protein sequence: CASSVPGQGSGYTF.

The chain carries TRBV24-1 and TRBJ2-3; D may be TRBD2 (5 bases). Looked up from germline, CDR1 is KGHDR and CDR2 is SFDVKD. CDR3 length: 18 amino acids. Trimming stripped 5 bases from V and 0 bases from J, with 20 bases between. CDR3 in DNA: TGTGCCACCAGTGCCCTTTCCACCGAGCGGTCGAGCACAGATACGCAGTATTTT. Its protein is CATSALSTERSSTDTQYF.

CDR3 in amino acids: CASSPGRGTYEQYF. The CDR3 DNA reads TGCGCCAGCAGCCCCGGGAGGGGTACCTACGAGCAGTACTTC. The rearrangement uses TRBV4-3 and TRBJ2-7; 8 bases match TRBD2. The CDR3 loop spans 14 amino acids. With V trimmed by 4 bases and J by 2 bases, 4 bases remained unmatched. Germline CDR1 reads LGHNA; CDR2 reads YSLEER.

The chain links TRBV7-3 to TRBJ2-6; D call uncertain. The V gene's germline CDR1 is SGHTA and CDR2 FQGTGA. With 4 bases removed from V and 2 bases from J, the gap between germline ends came to 6 bases. CDR3 length: 14 amino acids. In nucleotides, the CDR3 is TGTGCCAGCAGCTCGCGGACTGGGGCCAACGTCCTGACTTTC. It codes for CASSSRTGANVLTF.